This TCR beta chain was captured by sequencing in a study of T cell repertoires in cytomegalovirus infection. TCRdb re-called the reads through MiXCR, storing one row per CDR3 protein. The data hold about 830,000 distinct CDR3 sequences, with 30% to 35% observed a single time. The CDR3 is 15 amino acids. The germline V gene encodes CDR1 MNHNS and CDR2 SASEGT. V lost 4 bases, J lost 10 bases, and 7 bases stayed unmatched. This clonotype was counted a few times. Its antigen is not known. The origin of this receptor is a human donor in good health (CMV status not recorded). Some clones in this sample may be carry-over from other donors' samples. V gene TRBV6-1 combines with J gene TRBJ2-1; 13 bases fit TRBD2. The sample was cultured CD8+ T cells from PBMCs, taken from culture after CMV antigen stimulation. CDR3 sequence: CASSARLAGGWEQFF. CDR3 nucleotide sequence: TGTGCCAGCAGTGCCCGACTAGCGGGGGGTTGGGAGCAGTTCTTC.